These T cell receptor beta chains were read from a single sample in a study of Tregs in tolerant kidney transplant recipients. Profiling relied on immunoSEQ multiplex PCR, and the TCRdb table lists in-frame clones only, not all of them. Among 240,000 or so clones listed, roughly 80% were seen once. Sequenced material: CD4+ T cells from blood. These receptors were collected from a human donor in good health. Both conserved end residues are part of each CDR3. Fields, in order: V gene, J gene, CDR3 protein.

TRBV19	TRBJ2-1	CASSLRQAFNEQFF
TRBV5-1	TRBJ2-1	CASSWAGTKFNEQFF
TRBV6-1	TRBJ1-5	CASSKDRGSNQPQHF
TRBV19	TRBJ1-5	CASAGTGNQPQHF
TRBV5-1	TRBJ1-1	CASSLDDWGTEAFF
TRBV7-8	TRBJ2-1	CASSTGTSRYNEQFF
TRBV7-2	TRBJ2-7	CASSLSGGPNYEQYF
TRBV6-1	TRBJ1-4	CATHLGGGNEKLFF
TRBV19	TRBJ1-2	CASSIDLFGQIYGYTF
TRBV18	TRBJ2-5	CASSEGTKETQYF
TRBV2	TRBJ2-1	CASRGLASNEQFF
TRBV7-8	TRBJ2-3	CASRMSDTQYF
TRBV30	TRBJ1-3	CAWSVGDSSGNTIYF
TRBV18	TRBJ1-4	CASSDRSGTEKLFF
TRBV29-1	TRBJ2-5	CSVDFLVSQETQYF
TRBV6-1	TRBJ1-6	CASSGGNRGKSPLHF
TRBV7-3	TRBJ1-1	CASSLTYKGRAFF
TRBV7-2	TRBJ2-7	CASSLGRGIYEQYF
TRBV6-5	TRBJ1-2	CASRRDSNYGYTF
TRBV4-2	TRBJ2-1	CASSQDWANEQFF
TRBV5-1	TRBJ1-4	CASSDPTEGEKLFF
TRBV10-3	TRBJ2-2	CAMGRGTGVNTGELFF
TRBV30	TRBJ2-3	CASTSGVLDTQYF
TRBV9	TRBJ1-2	CASGRTGGEGYTF
TRBV2	TRBJ1-4	CASSPGGTGEKLFF
TRBV5-5	TRBJ1-5	CASSFGGGSQPQHF
TRBV5-1	TRBJ2-6	CASRASVEMDVLTF
TRBV19	TRBJ1-2	CASSTTGSNYGYTF
TRBV19	TRBJ1-2	CASTPDTFNYGYTF
TRBV9	TRBJ2-3	CASSASPGYRGLGTDTQYF
TRBV6-5	TRBJ1-4	CASSEAQNEKLFF
TRBV7-9	TRBJ2-1	CASSLGARSIGQFF
TRBV18	TRBJ1-4	CASSRVSRDHEKLFF
TRBV6-5	TRBJ1-2	CASRSTALNYGYTF
TRBV7-9	TRBJ2-2	CASSLFGTNTGELFF
TRBV10-3	TRBJ2-1	CAIRLAGGNEQFF
TRBV10-3	TRBJ2-3	CAIRGSGASTDTQYF
TRBV4-1	TRBJ1-4	CASSHLGGDNEKLFF
TRBV5-4	TRBJ2-7	CASSQGVAGELYEQYF
TRBV19	TRBJ2-7	CASSGSRDTPLGEQYF
TRBV7-2	TRBJ1-1	CASSKRTGITEAFF
TRBV7-9	TRBJ1-1	CASSAKGQLTEAFF
TRBV29-1	TRBJ2-5	CSVGSTGRTPQETQYF
TRBV5-8	TRBJ1-1	CASRGEFTEAFF
TRBV7-9	TRBJ2-5	CASSPRGLQETQYF
TRBV5-1	TRBJ1-2	CASSFTGEYYGYTF
TRBV2	TRBJ2-7	CASSYSGVETYEQYF
TRBV11-2	TRBJ1-1	CASSLRDRGPVTEAFF
TRBV25-1	TRBJ2-3	CASSAMGRTDTQYF
TRBV5-6	TRBJ2-7	CASSLRDRVFYEQYF
TRBV7-2	TRBJ1-1	CASTPLGRVNTEAFF
TRBV7-2	TRBJ2-5	CASSSNPGLAGGKRETQYF
TRBV6-1	TRBJ1-5	CASSGGGPSNQPQHF
TRBV5-1	TRBJ2-2	CASSLAAVTGELFF
TRBV11-2	TRBJ1-1	CASSPVPREAFF